Below are 5 T cell receptor beta chains sequenced from a single sample in a study of monozygotic twins with inflammatory bowel disease. TCRdb reanalyzed the 5' RACE reads, giving one entry per CDR3 protein sequence and no DNA. The repertoire table contains over 350,000 distinct CDR3 sequences. The sample was blood. Source of these receptors: a human donor with ulcerative colitis or Crohn's disease, or a healthy co-twin of an affected twin (not recorded which).

The gene calls are TRBV27 and TRBJ2-7; TCRdb's D gene call, TRBD1, goes unchecked for lack of DNA. The CDR3 loop spans 16 amino acids. Germline V gene sequence: CDR1 MNHEY, CDR2 SMNVEV (reference sequence). The CDR3 sequence: CASSHRDRGKGYEQYF.

The V gene is TRBV7-9, the J gene TRBJ2-1; TCRdb's assignment of TRBD1 cannot be checked, as there is no DNA. The CDR3 contains 15 residues. Germline CDR1 is SEHNR and CDR2 is FQNEAQ (reference sequence). The CDR3 sequence is CASSLGDTLDNEQFF. The whole variable domain, filled in from reference TRBV7-9 and TRBJ2-1, reads DTGVSQNPRHKITKRGQNVTFRCDPISEHNRLYWYRQTLGQGPEFLTYFQNEAQLEKSRLLSDRFSAERPKGSFSTLEIQRTEQGDSAMYLCASSLGDTLDNEQFFGPGTRLTVL.

V usage is TRBV4-1 and J usage is TRBJ1-4. CDR1 is MGHRA and CDR2 is YSYEKL in the germline V gene. The CDR3 runs to 12 residues. The CDR3 here is CASSPQKVKLFF.

The V and J genes are TRBV6-6 and TRBJ2-3; TCRdb lists TRBD1, though no DNA is available to test this call. The germline CDR1 and CDR2 sequences are MNHNY and SVGAGI (reference sequence). The CDR3 has 13 residues. The CDR3 protein is CAGNSGSTDTQYF.

The chain couples TRBV5-1 to TRBJ1-1. Germline assignment: CDR1 SGHRS and CDR2 YFSETQ. The CDR3 sequence is 13 residues long. CDR3 amino acids: CASSLVPSGEAFF.